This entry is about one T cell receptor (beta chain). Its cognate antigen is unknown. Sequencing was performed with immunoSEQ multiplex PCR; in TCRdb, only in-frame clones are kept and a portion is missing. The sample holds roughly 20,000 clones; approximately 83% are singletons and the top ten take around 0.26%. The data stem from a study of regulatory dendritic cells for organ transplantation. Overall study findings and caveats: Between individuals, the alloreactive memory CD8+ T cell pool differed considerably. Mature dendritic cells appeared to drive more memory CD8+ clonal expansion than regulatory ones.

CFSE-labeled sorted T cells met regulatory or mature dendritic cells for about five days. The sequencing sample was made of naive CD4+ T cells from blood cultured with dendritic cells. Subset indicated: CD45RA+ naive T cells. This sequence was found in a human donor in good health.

The CDR3 nucleotides read TGTGCCAGCAGCTCCGCCGGGACAGGACTAATCTACGAGCAGTACTTC. It is translated as CASSSAGTGLIYEQYF. V usage is TRBV7-9 and J usage is TRBJ2-7; TRBD1 agrees at 8 bases. Per the germline V gene, CDR1 is SEHNR and CDR2 is FQNEAQ (reference sequence). The V gene end was trimmed by 4 bases and the J gene end by 3 bases; junction bases not matched to a gene: 11. The CDR3 covers 16 residues.